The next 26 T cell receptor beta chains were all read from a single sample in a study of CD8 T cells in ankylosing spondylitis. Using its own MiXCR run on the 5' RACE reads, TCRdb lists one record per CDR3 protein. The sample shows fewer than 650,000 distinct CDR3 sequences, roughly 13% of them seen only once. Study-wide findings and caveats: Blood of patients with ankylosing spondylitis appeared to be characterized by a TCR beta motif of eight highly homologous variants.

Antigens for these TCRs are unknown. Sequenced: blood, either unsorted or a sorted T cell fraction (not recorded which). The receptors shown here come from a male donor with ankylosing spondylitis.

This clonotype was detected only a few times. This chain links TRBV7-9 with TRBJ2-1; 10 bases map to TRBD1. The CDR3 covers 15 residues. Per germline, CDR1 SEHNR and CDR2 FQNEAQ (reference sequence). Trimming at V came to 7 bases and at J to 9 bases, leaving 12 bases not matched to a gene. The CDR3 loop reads CASTAPGTGVAEQFF. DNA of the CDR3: TGTGCCAGCACCGCCCCAGGGACAGGGGTTGCTGAGCAGTTCTTC.

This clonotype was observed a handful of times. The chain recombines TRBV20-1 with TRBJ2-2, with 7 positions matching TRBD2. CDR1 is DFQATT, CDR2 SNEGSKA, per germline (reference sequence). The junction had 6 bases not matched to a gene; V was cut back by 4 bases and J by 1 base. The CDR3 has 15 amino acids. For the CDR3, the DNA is TGCAGTGCTACGGGCGGGGGTGTGAACACCGGGGAGCTGTTTTTT. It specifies CSATGGGVNTGELFF.

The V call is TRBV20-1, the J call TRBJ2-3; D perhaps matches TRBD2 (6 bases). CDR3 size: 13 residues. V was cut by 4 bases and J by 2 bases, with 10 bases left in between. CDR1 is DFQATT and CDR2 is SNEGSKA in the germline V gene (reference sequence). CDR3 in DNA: TGCAGTGCTATAGCGGTAAACACAGATACGCAGTATTTT. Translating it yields CSAIAVNTDTQYF.

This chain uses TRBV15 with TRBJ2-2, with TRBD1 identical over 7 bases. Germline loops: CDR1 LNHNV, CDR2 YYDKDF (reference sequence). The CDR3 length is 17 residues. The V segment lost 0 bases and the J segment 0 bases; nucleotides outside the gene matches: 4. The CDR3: CATSRERQGPNTGELFF. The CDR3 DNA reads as TGTGCCACCAGCAGAGAGCGACAGGGACCGAACACCGGGGAGCTGTTTTTT.

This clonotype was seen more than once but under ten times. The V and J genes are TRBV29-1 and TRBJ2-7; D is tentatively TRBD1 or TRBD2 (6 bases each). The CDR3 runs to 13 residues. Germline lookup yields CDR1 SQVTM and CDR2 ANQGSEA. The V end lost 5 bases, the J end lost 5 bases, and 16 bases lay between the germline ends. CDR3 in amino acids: CSVTIARDNEQYF. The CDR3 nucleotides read TGCAGCGTTACCATAGCGCGGGACAACGAGCAGTACTTC.

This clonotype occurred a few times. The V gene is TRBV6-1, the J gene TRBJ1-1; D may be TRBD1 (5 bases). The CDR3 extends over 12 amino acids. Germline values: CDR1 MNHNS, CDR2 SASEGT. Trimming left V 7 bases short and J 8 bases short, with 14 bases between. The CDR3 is CASTENRDEAFF. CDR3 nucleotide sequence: TGTGCCAGCACGGAGAACCGGGACGAAGCTTTCTTT.

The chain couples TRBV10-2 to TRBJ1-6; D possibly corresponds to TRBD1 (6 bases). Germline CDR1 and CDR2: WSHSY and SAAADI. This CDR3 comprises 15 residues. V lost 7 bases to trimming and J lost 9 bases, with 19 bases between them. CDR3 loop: CASIYRVPVASPLHF. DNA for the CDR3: TGCGCCAGCATTTACAGGGTTCCGGTAGCTTCACCCCTCCACTTT.

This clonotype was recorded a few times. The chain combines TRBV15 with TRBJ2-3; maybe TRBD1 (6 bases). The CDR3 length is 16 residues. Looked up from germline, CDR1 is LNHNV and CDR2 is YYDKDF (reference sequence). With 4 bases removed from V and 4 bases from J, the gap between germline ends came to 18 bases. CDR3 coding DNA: TGTGCCACCAGCAACTCCTTAACAGGGCAGGCAGATACGCAGTATTTT. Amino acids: CATSNSLTGQADTQYF. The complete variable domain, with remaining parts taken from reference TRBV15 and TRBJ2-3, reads DAMVIQNPRYQVTQFGKPVTLSCSQTLNHNVMYWYQQKSSQAPKLLFHYYDKDFNNEADTPDNFQSRRPNTSFCFLDIRSPGLGDTAMYLCATSNSLTGQADTQYFGPGTRLTVL.

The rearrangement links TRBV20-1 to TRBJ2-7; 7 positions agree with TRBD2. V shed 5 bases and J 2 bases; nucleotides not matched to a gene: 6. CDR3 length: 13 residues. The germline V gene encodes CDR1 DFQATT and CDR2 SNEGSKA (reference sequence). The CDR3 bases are TGCAGTGCTGCCGGCGGGAGTCCCTACGAGCAGTACTTC. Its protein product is CSAAGGSPYEQYF.

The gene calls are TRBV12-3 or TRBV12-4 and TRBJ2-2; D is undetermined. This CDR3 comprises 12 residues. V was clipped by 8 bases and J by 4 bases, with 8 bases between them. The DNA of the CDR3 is TGTGCCAGCGCCGCTCTCACCGGGGAGCTGTTTTTT. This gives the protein CASAALTGELFF.

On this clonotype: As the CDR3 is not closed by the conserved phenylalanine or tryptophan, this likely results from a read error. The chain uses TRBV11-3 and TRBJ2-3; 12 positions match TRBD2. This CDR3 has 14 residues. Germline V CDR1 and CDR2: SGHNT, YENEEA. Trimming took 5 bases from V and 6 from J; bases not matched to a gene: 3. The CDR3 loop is CASSKGLAGDTQYI. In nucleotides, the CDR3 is TGTGCCAGCAGCAAAGGACTAGCGGGGGATACGCAGTATATT.

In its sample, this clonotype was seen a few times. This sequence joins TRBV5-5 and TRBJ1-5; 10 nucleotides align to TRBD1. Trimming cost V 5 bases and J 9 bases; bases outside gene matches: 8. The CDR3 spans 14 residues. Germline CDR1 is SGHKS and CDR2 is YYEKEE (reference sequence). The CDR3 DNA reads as TGTGCCAGCAGTCCCGGGACAGGGGCAGGGCCCCAGCATTTT. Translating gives CASSPGTGAGPQHF.

The CDR3 region has the DNA TGCAGTGCTGCCGAAACGAACACTGAAGCTTTCTTT. Its translation: CSAAETNTEAFF. The V gene is TRBV20-1, the J gene TRBJ1-1; no clear D gene. The CDR3 has 12 residues. Germline-derived CDR1 and CDR2 are DFQATT and SNEGSKA (reference sequence). The germline V and J ends were trimmed by 5 bases and 1 base, with 8 bases remaining between them.

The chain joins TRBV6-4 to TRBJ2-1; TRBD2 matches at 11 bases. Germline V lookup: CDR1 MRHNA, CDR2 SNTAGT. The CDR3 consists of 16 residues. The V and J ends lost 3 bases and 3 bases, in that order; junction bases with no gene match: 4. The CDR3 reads CASSDETSGSYNEQFF. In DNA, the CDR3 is TGTGCCAGCAGTGATGAAACTAGCGGGAGCTACAATGAGCAGTTCTTC.

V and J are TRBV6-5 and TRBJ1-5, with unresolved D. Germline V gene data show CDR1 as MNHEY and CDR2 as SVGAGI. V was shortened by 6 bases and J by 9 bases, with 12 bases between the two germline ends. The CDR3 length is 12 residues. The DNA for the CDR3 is TGTGCCAGCAGCTCGATCGGGGTGCCCCAGCATTTT. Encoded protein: CASSSIGVPQHF.

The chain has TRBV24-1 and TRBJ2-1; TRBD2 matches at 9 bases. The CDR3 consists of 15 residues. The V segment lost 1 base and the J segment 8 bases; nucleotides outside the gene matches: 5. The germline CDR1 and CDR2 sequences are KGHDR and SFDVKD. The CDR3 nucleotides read TGTGCCACCAGTGATTTCGTGACTAGCGGACATGAGCAGTTCTTC. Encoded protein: CATSDFVTSGHEQFF.

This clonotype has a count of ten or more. The CDR3, as DNA: TGTGCGCTTGGGCGGGGGGACTACAATGAGCAGTTCTTC. Translating gives CALGRGDYNEQFF. V gene TRBV6-2 or TRBV6-3 combines with J gene TRBJ2-1; 8 bases align to TRBD2. Germline V gene lookup returns CDR1 MNHEY and CDR2 SVGEGT. The CDR3 is made up of 13 amino acids.

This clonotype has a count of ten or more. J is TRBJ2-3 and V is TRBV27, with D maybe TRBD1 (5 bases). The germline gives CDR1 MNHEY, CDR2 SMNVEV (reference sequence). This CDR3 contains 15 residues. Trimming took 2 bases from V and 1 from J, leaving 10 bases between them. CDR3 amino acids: CASSLQDTRTDTQYF. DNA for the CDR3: TGTGCCAGCAGTTTACAGGACACTCGCACAGATACGCAGTATTTT.

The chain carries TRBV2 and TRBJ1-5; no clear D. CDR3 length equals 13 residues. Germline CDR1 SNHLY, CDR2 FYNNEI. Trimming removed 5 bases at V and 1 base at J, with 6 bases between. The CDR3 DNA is TGTGCCAGCAGTTCACGGAGCAATCAGCCCCAGCATTTT. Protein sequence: CASSSRSNQPQHF.

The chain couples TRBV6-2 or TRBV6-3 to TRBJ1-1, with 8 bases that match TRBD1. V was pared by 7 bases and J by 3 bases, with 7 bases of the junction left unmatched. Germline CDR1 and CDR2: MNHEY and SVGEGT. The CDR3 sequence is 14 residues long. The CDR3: CASTNRGLDTEAFF. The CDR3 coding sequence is TGTGCCAGCACCAACAGGGGGTTAGACACTGAAGCTTTCTTT.

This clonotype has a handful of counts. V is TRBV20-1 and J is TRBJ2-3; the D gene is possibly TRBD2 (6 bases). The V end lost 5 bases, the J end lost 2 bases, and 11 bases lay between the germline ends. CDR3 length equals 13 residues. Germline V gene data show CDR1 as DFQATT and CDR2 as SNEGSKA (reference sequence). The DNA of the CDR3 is TGCAGTGCTCGACGCGGGGTCACAGATACGCAGTATTTT. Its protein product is CSARRGVTDTQYF.

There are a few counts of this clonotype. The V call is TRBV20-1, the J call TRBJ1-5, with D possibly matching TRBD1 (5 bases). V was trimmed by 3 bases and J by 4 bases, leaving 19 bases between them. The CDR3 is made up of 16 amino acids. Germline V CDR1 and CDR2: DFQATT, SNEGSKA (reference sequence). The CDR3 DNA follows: TGCAGTGCTAGTCCTGGCATCCATGGGGCTAATCAGCCCCAGCATTTT. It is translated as CSASPGIHGANQPQHF.

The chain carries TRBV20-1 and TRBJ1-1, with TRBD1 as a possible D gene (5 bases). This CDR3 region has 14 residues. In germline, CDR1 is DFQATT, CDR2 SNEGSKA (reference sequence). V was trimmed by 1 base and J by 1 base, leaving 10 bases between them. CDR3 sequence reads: CSARVGGTNTEAFF. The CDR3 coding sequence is TGCAGTGCTAGAGTGGGGGGAACGAACACTGAAGCTTTCTTT.

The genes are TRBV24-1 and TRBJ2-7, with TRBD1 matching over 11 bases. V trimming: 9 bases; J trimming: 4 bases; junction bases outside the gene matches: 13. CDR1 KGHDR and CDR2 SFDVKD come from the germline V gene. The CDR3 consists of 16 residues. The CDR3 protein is CATSGQGAWGSYEQYV. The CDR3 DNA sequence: TGTGCCACCTCCGGACAGGGGGCTTGGGGGAGTTACGAGCAGTACGTC.

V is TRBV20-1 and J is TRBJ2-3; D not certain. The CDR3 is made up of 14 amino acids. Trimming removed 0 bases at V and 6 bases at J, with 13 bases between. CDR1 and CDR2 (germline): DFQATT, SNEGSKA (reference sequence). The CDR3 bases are TGCAGTGCTAGAGATAATAGGGCGGCTGATACGCAGTATTTT. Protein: CSARDNRAADTQYF.

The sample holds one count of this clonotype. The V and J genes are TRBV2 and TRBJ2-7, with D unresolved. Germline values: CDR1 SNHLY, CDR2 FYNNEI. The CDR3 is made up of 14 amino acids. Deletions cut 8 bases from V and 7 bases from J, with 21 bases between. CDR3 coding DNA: TGTGCCAGCCAAGGCCGCCCAATCGACGGAGAGCAGTACGTC. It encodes CASQGRPIDGEQYV.